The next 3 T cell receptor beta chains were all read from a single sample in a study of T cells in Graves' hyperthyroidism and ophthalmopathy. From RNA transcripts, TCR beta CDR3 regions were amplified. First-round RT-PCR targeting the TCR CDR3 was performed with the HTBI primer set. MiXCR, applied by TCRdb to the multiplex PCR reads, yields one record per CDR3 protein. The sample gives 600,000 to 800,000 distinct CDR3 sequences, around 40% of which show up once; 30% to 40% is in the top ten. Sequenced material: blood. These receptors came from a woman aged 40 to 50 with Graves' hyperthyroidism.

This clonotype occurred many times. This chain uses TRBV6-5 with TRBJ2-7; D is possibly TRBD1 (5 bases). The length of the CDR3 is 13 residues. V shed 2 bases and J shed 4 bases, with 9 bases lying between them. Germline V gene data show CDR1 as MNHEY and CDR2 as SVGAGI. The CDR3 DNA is TGTGCCAGCAGTTACCTAAGGGGTTACGAGCAGTACTTC. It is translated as CASSYLRGYEQYF.

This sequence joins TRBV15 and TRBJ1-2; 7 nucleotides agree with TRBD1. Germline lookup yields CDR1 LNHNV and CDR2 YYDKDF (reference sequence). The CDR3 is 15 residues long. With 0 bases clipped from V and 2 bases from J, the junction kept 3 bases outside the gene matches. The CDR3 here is CATSRDWGQNYGYTF. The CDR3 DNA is TGTGCCACCAGCAGAGATTGGGGACAGAACTATGGCTACACCTTC.

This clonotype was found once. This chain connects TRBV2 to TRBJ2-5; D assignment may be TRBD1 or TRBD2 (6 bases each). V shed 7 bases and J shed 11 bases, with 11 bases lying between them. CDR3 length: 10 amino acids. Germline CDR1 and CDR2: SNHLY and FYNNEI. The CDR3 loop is CASTGAEQYF. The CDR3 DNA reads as TGTGCCAGCACGGGGGCTGAGCAGTACTTC. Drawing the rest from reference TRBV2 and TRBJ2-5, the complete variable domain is EPEVTQTPSHQVTQMGQEVILRCVPISNHLYFYWYRQILGQKVEFLVSFYNNEISEKSEIFDDQFSVERPDGSNFTLKIRSTKLEDSAMYFCASTGAEQYFGPGTRLLVL.